This T cell receptor beta chain was recorded in a study of T cell responses to AZD1222 COVID-19 vaccine. Study observations and caveats: Samples come after the peak T cell response, not at day 14.

About this clone: The antigen remains unidentified.

There are 15 residues in the CDR3. Trimming left V 1 base short and J 2 bases short, with 11 bases between. Germline V lookup: CDR1 LNHDA, CDR2 SQIVND (reference sequence). Here immunoSEQ multiplex PCR was the method, and the copy in TCRdb shows in-frame clones only, minus some. The data hold roughly 120,000 clones, with around 86% observed a single time. This receptor was identified in an adult in good health. Material: peripheral blood, obtained on day 0 of AZD1222 vaccination. V gene TRBV19 combines with J gene TRBJ1-1; D remains unclear. This chain's CDR3 is CASSIGLTGNTEAFF. The CDR3, as DNA: TGTGCCAGTAGTATAGGGTTGACGGGAAACACTGAAGCTTTCTTT.